The 22 T cell receptor beta chains listed next were all sequenced from one sample in a study of blood T cell repertoires in COVID-19. Libraries were prepared by immunoSEQ multiplex PCR; TCRdb keeps only in-frame clonotypes and omits some of them. The sample shows around 24,000 clones, 75% to 90% of them seen only once. The sample taken for sequencing was peripheral blood. Every receptor here comes from a woman aged 80 or over with acute or convalescent COVID-19.

This clone was seen only once. The V gene is TRBV30, the J gene TRBJ2-5; 8 bases map to TRBD2. Looked up from germline, CDR1 is GTSNPN and CDR2 is SVGIG (reference sequence). CDR3 size: 13 residues. V trimming: 5 bases; J trimming: 4 bases; junction bases outside the gene matches: 6. The CDR3 DNA follows: TGTGCCTGGGGGACTAGGGGTCGAGAGACCCAGTACTTC. This translates into CAWGTRGRETQYF.

The rearrangement links TRBV5-4 to TRBJ1-2, with D possibly matching TRBD1 (6 bases). The CDR3 is 15 residues long. Germline lookup yields CDR1 SGHNT and CDR2 YYREEE (reference sequence). Trimming left V 0 bases short and J 4 bases short, with 13 bases between. The CDR3 here is CASSLGRGLSYGYTF. CDR3 bases: TGTGCCAGCAGCTTGGGCAGGGGCCTCAGCTATGGCTACACCTTC.

This clone is judged medium-sized. Other DNA variants within this sample encode the same CDR3. The chain joins TRBV6-5 to TRBJ2-7; D is undetermined. This CDR3 has 12 residues. Germline lookup yields CDR1 MNHEY and CDR2 SVGAGI. Trimming took 6 bases from V and 5 from J, leaving 11 bases between them. CDR3 DNA sequence: TGTGCCAGCAGCCACCAAGCCAACGAGCAGTACTTC. This sequence encodes CASSHQANEQYF.

This clone was seen a handful of times. This chain joins TRBV6-4 and TRBJ2-1; 13 bases map to TRBD2. The CDR3 sequence is 17 residues long. J was trimmed by 2 bases and V by 6 bases; bases with no gene match: 7. The germline V gene encodes CDR1 MRHNA and CDR2 SNTAGT. In DNA, the CDR3 is TGTGCCAGCAGCAAGTTCGGGACTAGCGGGACCTACAATGAGCAGTTCTTC. It specifies CASSKFGTSGTYNEQFF.

This clone was seen once. V is TRBV30 and J is TRBJ2-3; weak D call: TRBD1 (6 bases). Germline CDR1 is GTSNPN and CDR2 is SVGIG (reference sequence). V lost 7 bases and J 4 bases, leaving 15 bases between the germline ends. The CDR3 covers 13 residues. CDR3 in DNA: TGTGCCTTAATGCAGGGGTGGGCAGATACGCAGTATTTT. The encoded protein is CALMQGWADTQYF.

This clone was detected a few times. This chain links TRBV19 with TRBJ1-5; D call uncertain. The V gene's germline CDR1 is LNHDA and CDR2 SQIVND (reference sequence). This CDR3 is 14 amino acids long. V was cut by 10 bases and J by 7 bases, with 20 bases left in between. The CDR3 loop reads CATRAVREDQPQHF. CDR3 bases: TGTGCCACCAGAGCCGTACGGGAGGACCAGCCCCAGCATTTT. The full variable domain, with the rest looked up from reference TRBV19 and TRBJ1-5, is DGGITQSPKYLFRKEGQNVTLSCEQNLNHDAMYWYRQDPGQGLRLIYYSQIVNDFQKGDIAEGYSVSREKKESFPLTVTSAQKNPTAFYLCATRAVREDQPQHFGDGTRLSIL.

The chain combines TRBV11-2 with TRBJ2-3; D might be TRBD2 (5 bases). V was trimmed by 0 bases and J by 8 bases, leaving 9 bases between them. Germline V gene sequence: CDR1 SGHAT, CDR2 FQNNGV. This CDR3 has 13 amino acids. The CDR3 DNA sequence: TGTGCCAGCAGCTTAGACCGGGAATCTACGCAGTATTTT. Translated, it gives CASSLDRESTQYF.

V is TRBV5-4 and J is TRBJ1-2; D is ambiguous. V shed 4 bases and J shed 2 bases, with 15 bases lying between them. This CDR3 spans 15 amino acids. Germline values: CDR1 SGHNT, CDR2 YYREEE (reference sequence). The CDR3 reads CASSPRSTLNYGYTF. In DNA, the CDR3 is TGTGCCAGCAGCCCGAGGTCCACTCTCAACTATGGCTACACCTTC.

This sequence joins TRBV30 and TRBJ1-6; D remains ambiguous. CDR3 size: 17 residues. Germline V gene data show CDR1 as GTSNPN and CDR2 as SVGIG (reference sequence). The V end was cut by 2 bases, the J end by 7 bases, with 21 bases between. The chain's CDR3 is CAWSPSLAGWKNSPLHF. Here the CDR3 DNA reads TGTGCCTGGAGTCCATCCCTCGCGGGTTGGAAGAATTCACCCCTCCACTTT. Based on the CDR3 plus reference TRBV30 and TRBJ1-6, the full variable domain is SQTIHQWPATLVQPVGSPLSLECTVEGTSNPNLYWYRQAAGRGLQLLFYSVGIGQISSEVPQNLSASRPQDRQFILSSKKLLLSDSGFYLCAWSPSLAGWKNSPLHFGNGTRLTVT.

J is TRBJ1-1 and V is TRBV19, with no clear D. The CDR3 contains 12 residues. V was pared by 4 bases and J by 3 bases, with 6 bases between. CDR1 and CDR2 from the germline V gene are LNHDA and SQIVND (reference sequence). The CDR3 sequence: CASSRGYTEAFF. The CDR3 nucleotides read TGTGCCAGTAGTAGAGGGTACACTGAAGCTTTCTTT.

This sequence joins TRBV15 and TRBJ1-2; weak D call: TRBD1 (6 bases). Between the trimmed V and J ends, which lost 0 bases and 8 bases, there was a span of 10 bases. From germline, CDR1 is LNHNV and CDR2 YYDKDF (reference sequence). The length of the CDR3 is 13 residues. The DNA of the CDR3 is TGTGCCACCAGCAGAGACAGGGGTAACGGCTACACCTTC. It codes for CATSRDRGNGYTF.

V usage is TRBV3-1 (or the pseudogene TRBV3-2) and J usage is TRBJ1-4; tentative D call: TRBD1 (5 bases). CDR1 and CDR2 from the germline V gene are LGHDT and YNNKEL (reference sequence). V was cut by 0 bases and J by 7 bases, with 12 bases left in between. The CDR3 is made up of 15 amino acids. CDR3 sequence (DNA): TGTGCCAGCAGCCAAGATCTAGACAGACGTGAAAAACTGTTTTTT. Its protein is CASSQDLDRREKLFF.

This chain uses TRBV15 with TRBJ1-5, with a weak D call TRBD1 (5 bases). V dropped 3 bases and J dropped 4 bases, with 7 bases sitting between them. The CDR3 is 13 amino acids. The V gene's germline CDR1 is LNHNV and CDR2 YYDKDF (reference sequence). CDR3 amino acids: CATSSRQNQPQHF. The CDR3 coding sequence is TGTGCCACCAGCAGCCGACAGAATCAGCCCCAGCATTTT.

The V and J genes are TRBV5-6 and TRBJ2-3, with 8 bases lining up with TRBD2. Per germline, CDR1 SGHDT and CDR2 YYEEEE. There are 16 residues in the CDR3. Trimming at V came to 4 bases and at J to 3 bases, leaving 10 bases not matched to a gene. The CDR3 DNA reads as TGTGCCAGCAGCGCATCGGGGGGGGCGAGAACAGATACGCAGTATTTT. This gives the protein CASSASGGARTDTQYF.

This clone occurred once. The chain links TRBV19 to TRBJ1-5, with D possibly matching TRBD1 (6 bases). V was trimmed by 4 bases and J by 0 bases, leaving 7 bases between them. The germline gives CDR1 LNHDA, CDR2 SQIVND (reference sequence). The CDR3 is 14 amino acids. The CDR3 nucleotides are TGTGCCAGTAGTAGGACAGATAGCAATCAGCCCCAGCATTTT. Amino acid sequence: CASSRTDSNQPQHF.

The V and J genes are TRBV5-1 and TRBJ1-1; 9 nucleotides line up with TRBD1. The CDR3 is 13 residues long. V shed 4 bases, J shed 6 bases, and the junction held 4 bases outside the gene matches. Germline lookup yields CDR1 SGHRS and CDR2 YFSETQ. This CDR3 is CASSVTGGSEAFF. As DNA, the CDR3 is TGCGCCAGCAGCGTTACAGGGGGCTCTGAAGCTTTCTTT.

This chain joins TRBV5-8 and TRBJ1-1, with D possibly being TRBD1 (6 bases). Germline loops: CDR1 SGHTS, CDR2 YDEGEE. V gave up 7 bases and J gave up 4 bases, with 17 bases separating them. CDR3 length: 14 amino acids. The CDR3 sequence is CASVWGGLGTEAFF. CDR3 DNA sequence: TGTGCCAGCGTCTGGGGGGGGCTGGGCACTGAAGCTTTCTTT.

V gene TRBV29-1 combines with J gene TRBJ1-1; perhaps TRBD1 as D (6 bases). The CDR3 runs to 15 residues. V was trimmed by 7 bases and J by 1 base, leaving 19 bases between them. Germline V gene data show CDR1 as SQVTM and CDR2 as ANQGSEA. DNA for the CDR3: TGCAGCGCCCCGGGACACGGCAGGCCGAACACTGAAGCTTTCTTT. Protein product: CSAPGHGRPNTEAFF. Together with reference TRBV29-1 and TRBJ1-1, the CDR3 gives the full variable domain: SAVISQKPSRDICQRGTSLTIQCQVDSQVTMMFWYRQQPGQSLTLIATANQGSEATYESGFVIDKFPISRPNLTFSTLTVSNMSPEDSSIYLCSAPGHGRPNTEAFFGQGTRLTVV.

This clone was found a few times. This rearrangement joins TRBV9 to TRBJ2-1; a possible D gene is TRBD2 (5 bases). CDR1 and CDR2 from the germline V gene are SGDLS and YYNGEE. The CDR3 is made up of 14 amino acids. Trimming shortened V by 0 bases and J by 6 bases, and 10 bases separated the two germline ends. DNA of the CDR3: TGTGCCAGCAGCGTAGCCCGGAGGAGCAATGAGCAGTTCTTC. It specifies CASSVARRSNEQFF.

The chain couples TRBV28 to TRBJ2-7; weak D call: TRBD1 (5 bases). The ends were cut back, 4 bases at V and 2 bases at J, with 12 bases in the middle. The CDR3 length is 14 residues. Germline CDR1 and CDR2: MDHEN and SYDVKM. The CDR3 nucleotides are TGTGCCAGCAGTTACAGGAACGTACCCTACGAGCAGTACTTC. Its translation is CASSYRNVPYEQYF.

This rearrangement joins TRBV6-5 to TRBJ1-1, with no clear D. Trimming pared 3 bases from V and 3 bases from J, leaving 8 bases between. Germline V CDR1 and CDR2: MNHEY, SVGAGI. The CDR3 has 13 amino acids. CDR3 coding DNA: TGTGCCAGCAGTTATCGGGTCGACACTGAAGCTTTCTTT. Protein product: CASSYRVDTEAFF.

CDR3 sequence (DNA): TGTGCCAGTAGTATTAAGGTACCTAGCACTGAAGCTTTCTTT. Its translation: CASSIKVPSTEAFF. This sequence joins TRBV19 and TRBJ1-1, with D unresolved. The CDR3 runs to 14 residues. Germline values: CDR1 LNHDA, CDR2 SQIVND (reference sequence). Deletions cut 3 bases from V and 4 bases from J, with 12 bases between.